This T cell receptor beta chain was observed in a study of shared clonotypes between healthy human individuals. Across the whole study: Serving as donors were two women and three men, whose ages spanned 18 to 49. Study observations and caveats: Deeper or shallower sequencing was expected to change how clonotypes are shared among donors.

TCRdb's copy holds only in-frame clones and misses some; the assay was immunoSEQ multiplex PCR. The table includes about 470,000 clones, about 76% detected once. As regards this clone: As yet, its antigen is unknown. With a much larger clone just one base away, this may be a read error.

The V and J ends lost 6 bases and 3 bases, in that order; junction bases with no gene match: 2. The CDR3 consists of 14 residues. CDR1 is MDHEN and CDR2 is SYDVKM in the germline V gene. The chain is built from TRBV28 and TRBJ2-7; 13 bases are a match to TRBD2. The TCR was taken from a woman in her thirties or forties in good health. Some clones in this sample may be carry-over from other donors' samples. Material: PBMCs. The CDR3 DNA is TGTGCCAGCAGGTGGACTAGCGGGAGCTACGAGCAGTACTTC. This translates into CASRWTSGSYEQYF.